This TCR beta chain was identified in a study of T cell repertoires in cytomegalovirus infection. The V gene's germline CDR1 is MNHEY and CDR2 SVGAGI. Between the trimmed V and J ends, which lost 0 bases and 4 bases, there was a span of 12 bases. This CDR3 is built from 15 residues. In regard to this clonotype: Its antigen is currently unknown.

TCRdb reanalysed the reads using MiXCR and keeps one entry per CDR3 protein. The sample has about 830,000 distinct CDR3 sequences, 32% seen once; the top ten hold around an eighth. The chain couples TRBV6-5 to TRBJ1-1; D is unresolved. Sequencing used cultured CD8+ T cells from PBMCs, obtained from culture after CMV antigen stimulation. This TCR came from a human donor in good health (CMV status not recorded). Some clones in this sample may be carry-over from other donors' samples. This CDR3 reads CASSYSMGGSTEAFF. The CDR3 region has the DNA TGTGCCAGCAGTTACTCGATGGGCGGCAGCACTGAAGCTTTCTTT.